Each of the 3 T cell receptor beta chains below was sequenced from the same sample in a study of T cell responses to AZD1222 COVID-19 vaccine. TCRdb's table, derived via immunoSEQ multiplex PCR, lists solely in-frame clones and lacks some. The repertoire includes roughly 80,000 clones, approximately 90% of them detected once, and over 5.5% sits in the top ten. This material consisted of peripheral blood, taken on day 0 of AZD1222 vaccination. These receptors originate from an adult in good health.

The rearrangement links TRBV14 to TRBJ1-6; TRBD1 matches 7 bases. The CDR3 is 16 amino acids. The germline CDR1 and CDR2 sequences are SGHDN and FVKESK. V lost 6 bases and J lost 7; bases outside the gene matches: 12. The CDR3 protein is CASSSSPGTANSPLHF. The CDR3 DNA reads TGTGCCAGCAGTTCCTCCCCCGGGACAGCAAATTCACCCCTCCACTTT.

CDR3 nucleotide sequence: TGTGCCATCAGGGGACAGGGGCAGAACACTGAAGCTTTCTTT. Translating gives CAIRGQGQNTEAFF. The rearrangement joins TRBV10-3 to TRBJ1-1, with 10 bases lining up with TRBD1. The CDR3 spans 14 residues. Germline CDR1 and CDR2: ENHRY and SYGVKD. The junction had 2 bases not matched to a gene; V was cut back by 6 bases and J by 1 base.

The CDR3 is CASSLAGTPNQPQHF. The DNA for the CDR3 is TGTGCCAGCAGCTTAGCCGGGACGCCGAATCAGCCCCAGCATTTT. This chain joins TRBV11-1 and TRBJ1-5, with TRBD1 as a possible D gene (5 bases). The CDR3 extends over 15 amino acids. V shed 0 bases and J shed 4 bases, with 10 bases lying between them. Looked up from germline, CDR1 is SGHAT and CDR2 is FQDESV (reference sequence).